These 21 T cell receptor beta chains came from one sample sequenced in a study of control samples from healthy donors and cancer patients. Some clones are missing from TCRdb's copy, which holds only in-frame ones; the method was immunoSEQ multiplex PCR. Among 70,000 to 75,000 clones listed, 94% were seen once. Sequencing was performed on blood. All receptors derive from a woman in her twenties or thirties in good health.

CDR3: CASSLADSWNTEAFF. For the CDR3, the DNA is TGCGCCAGCAGCTTGGCCGATTCTTGGAACACTGAAGCTTTCTTT. This chain joins TRBV5-1 and TRBJ1-1; D not certain. The CDR3 has 15 amino acids. Germline V CDR1 and CDR2: SGHRS, YFSETQ. V was cut by 0 bases and J by 1 base, with 10 bases left in between.

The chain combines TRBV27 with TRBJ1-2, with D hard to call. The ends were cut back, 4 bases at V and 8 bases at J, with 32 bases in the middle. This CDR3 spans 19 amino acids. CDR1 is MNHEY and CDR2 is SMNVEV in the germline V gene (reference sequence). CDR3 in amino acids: CASSYTASQDGPSQKGYTF. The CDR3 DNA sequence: TGTGCCAGCAGTTACACAGCCTCCCAGGACGGGCCGTCTCAGAAAGGCTACACCTTC.

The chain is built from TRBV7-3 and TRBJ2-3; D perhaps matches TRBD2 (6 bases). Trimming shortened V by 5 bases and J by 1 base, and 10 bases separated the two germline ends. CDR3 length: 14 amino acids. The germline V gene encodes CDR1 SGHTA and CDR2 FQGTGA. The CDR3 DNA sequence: TGTGCCAGCAGCCTCGGACTACGCACAGATACGCAGTATTTT. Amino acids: CASSLGLRTDTQYF.

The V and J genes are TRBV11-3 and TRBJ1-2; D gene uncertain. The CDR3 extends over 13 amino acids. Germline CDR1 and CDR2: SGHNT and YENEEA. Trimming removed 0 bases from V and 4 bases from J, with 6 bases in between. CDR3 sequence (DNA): TGTGCCAGCAGCTTAGACAGGACCTATGGCTACACCTTC. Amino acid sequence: CASSLDRTYGYTF.

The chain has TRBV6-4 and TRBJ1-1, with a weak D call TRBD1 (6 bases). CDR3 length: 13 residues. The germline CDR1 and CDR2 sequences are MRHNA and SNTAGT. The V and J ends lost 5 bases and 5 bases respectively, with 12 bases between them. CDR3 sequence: CASSHRVGTEAFF. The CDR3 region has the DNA TGTGCCAGCAGTCACAGGGTAGGGACTGAAGCTTTCTTT.

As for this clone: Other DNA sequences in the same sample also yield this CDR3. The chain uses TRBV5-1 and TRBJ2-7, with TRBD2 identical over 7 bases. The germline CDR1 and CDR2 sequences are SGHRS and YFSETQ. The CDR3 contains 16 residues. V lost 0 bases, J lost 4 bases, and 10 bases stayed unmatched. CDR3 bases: TGCGCCAGCAGCTTGGATCCGGGGGGTGGAGGTTACGAGCAGTACTTC. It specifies CASSLDPGGGGYEQYF.

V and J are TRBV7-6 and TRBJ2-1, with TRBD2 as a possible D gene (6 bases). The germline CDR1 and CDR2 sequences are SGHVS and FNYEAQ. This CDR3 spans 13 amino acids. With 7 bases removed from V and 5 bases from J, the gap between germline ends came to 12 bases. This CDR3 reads CASTAGSDNEQFF. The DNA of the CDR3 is TGTGCCAGCACCGCGGGGTCGGACAATGAGCAGTTCTTC.

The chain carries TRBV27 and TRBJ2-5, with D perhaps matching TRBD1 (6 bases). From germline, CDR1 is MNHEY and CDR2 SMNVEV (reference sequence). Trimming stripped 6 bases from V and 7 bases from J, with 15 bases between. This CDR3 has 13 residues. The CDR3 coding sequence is TGTGCCAGCAGGTCCACAGGGTCAGGGACCCAGTACTTC. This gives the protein CASRSTGSGTQYF.

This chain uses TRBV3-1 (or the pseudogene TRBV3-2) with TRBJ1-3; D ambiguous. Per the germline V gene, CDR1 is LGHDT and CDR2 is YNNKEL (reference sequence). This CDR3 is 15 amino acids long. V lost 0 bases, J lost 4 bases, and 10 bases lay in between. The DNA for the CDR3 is TGTGCCAGCAGCCAAGATCTTGGTTGGGGAAACACCATATATTTT. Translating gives CASSQDLGWGNTIYF.

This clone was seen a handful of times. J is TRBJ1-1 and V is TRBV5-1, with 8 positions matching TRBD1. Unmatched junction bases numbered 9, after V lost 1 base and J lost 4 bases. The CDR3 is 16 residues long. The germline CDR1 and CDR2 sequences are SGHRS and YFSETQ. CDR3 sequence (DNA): TGCGCCAGCAGCTTGAGGGCAGGGGGCGCGAGCACTGAAGCTTTCTTT. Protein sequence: CASSLRAGGASTEAFF.

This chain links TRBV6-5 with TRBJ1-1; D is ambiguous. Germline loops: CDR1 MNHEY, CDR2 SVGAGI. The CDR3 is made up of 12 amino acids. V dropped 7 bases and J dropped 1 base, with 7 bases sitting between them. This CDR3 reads CASIQPNTEAFF. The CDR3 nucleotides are TGTGCCAGCATCCAGCCGAACACTGAAGCTTTCTTT.

CDR3 sequence: CASSTRTGGIFNEQFF. The CDR3 DNA is TGCGCCAGCAGCACCCGGACAGGGGGGATATTCAATGAGCAGTTCTTC. This rearrangement joins TRBV5-1 to TRBJ2-1; TRBD1 agrees at 10 bases. The V segment lost 4 bases and the J segment 6 bases; nucleotides outside the gene matches: 10. Germline V lookup: CDR1 SGHRS, CDR2 YFSETQ. CDR3 length: 16 residues.

Here the CDR3 reads CAWSVGTGDFYGYTF. The CDR3 bases are TGTGCCTGGAGTGTAGGGACAGGGGATTTCTATGGCTACACCTTC. The chain carries TRBV30 and TRBJ1-2; TRBD1 matches 10 bases. CDR1 is GTSNPN and CDR2 is SVGIG in the germline V gene (reference sequence). The CDR3 has 15 amino acids. V lost 0 bases, J lost 4 bases, and 5 bases stayed unmatched.

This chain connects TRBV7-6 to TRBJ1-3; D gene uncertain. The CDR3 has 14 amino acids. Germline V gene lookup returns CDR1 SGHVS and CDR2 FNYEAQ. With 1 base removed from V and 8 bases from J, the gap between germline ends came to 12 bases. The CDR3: CASSLVGGGDTIYF. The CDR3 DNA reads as TGTGCCAGCAGCTTAGTGGGTGGAGGAGACACCATATATTTT.

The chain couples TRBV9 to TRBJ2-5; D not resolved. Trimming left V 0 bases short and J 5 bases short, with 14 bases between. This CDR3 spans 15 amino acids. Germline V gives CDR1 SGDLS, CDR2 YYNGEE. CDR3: CASSVVEGGGETQYF. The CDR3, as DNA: TGTGCCAGCAGCGTAGTAGAAGGCGGTGGGGAGACCCAGTACTTC.

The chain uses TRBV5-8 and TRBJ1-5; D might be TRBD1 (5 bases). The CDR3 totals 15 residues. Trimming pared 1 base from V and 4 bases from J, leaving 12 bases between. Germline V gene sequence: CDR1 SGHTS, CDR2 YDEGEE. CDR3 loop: CASSLSVGGNQPQHF. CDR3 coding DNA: TGTGCCAGCAGCTTGAGTGTGGGGGGTAATCAGCCCCAGCATTTT.

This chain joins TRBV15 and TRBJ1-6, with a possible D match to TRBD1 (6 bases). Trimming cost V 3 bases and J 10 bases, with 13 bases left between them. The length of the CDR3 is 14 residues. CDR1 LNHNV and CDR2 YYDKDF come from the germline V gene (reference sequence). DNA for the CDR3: TGTGCCACCAGCAGTTCCAGGGGTACGTCACCCCTCCACTTT. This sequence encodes CATSSSRGTSPLHF.

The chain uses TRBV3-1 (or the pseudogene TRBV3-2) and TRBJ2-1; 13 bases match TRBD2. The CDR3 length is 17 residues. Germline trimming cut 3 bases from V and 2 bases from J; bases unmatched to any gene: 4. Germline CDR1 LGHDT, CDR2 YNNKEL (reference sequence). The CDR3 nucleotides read TGTGCCAGCAGCCAGCCAGGACTAGCGGGGGCCTACAATGAGCAGTTCTTC. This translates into CASSQPGLAGAYNEQFF.

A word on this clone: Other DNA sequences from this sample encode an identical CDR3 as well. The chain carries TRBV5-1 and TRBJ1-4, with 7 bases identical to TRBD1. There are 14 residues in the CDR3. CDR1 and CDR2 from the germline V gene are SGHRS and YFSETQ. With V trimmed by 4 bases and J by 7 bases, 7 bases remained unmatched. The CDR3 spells CASSEGQGGEKLFF. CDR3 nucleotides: TGCGCCAGCAGCGAGGGGCAGGGGGGTGAAAAACTGTTTTTT.

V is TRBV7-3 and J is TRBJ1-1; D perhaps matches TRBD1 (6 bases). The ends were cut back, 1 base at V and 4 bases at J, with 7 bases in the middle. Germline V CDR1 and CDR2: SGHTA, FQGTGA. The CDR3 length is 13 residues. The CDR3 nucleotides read TGTGCCAGCAGCTTAAGCAGGGGCACTGAAGCTTTCTTT. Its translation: CASSLSRGTEAFF.

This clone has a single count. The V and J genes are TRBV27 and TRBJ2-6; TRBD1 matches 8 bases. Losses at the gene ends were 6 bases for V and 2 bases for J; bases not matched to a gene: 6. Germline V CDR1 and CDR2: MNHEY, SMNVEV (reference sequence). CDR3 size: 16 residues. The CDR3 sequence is CASRQGVFPGANVLTF. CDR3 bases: TGTGCCAGCAGACAGGGGGTTTTCCCTGGGGCCAACGTCCTGACTTTC.